The sequence of this TCR beta chain was determined in a study of shared clonotypes between healthy human individuals. Whole-study findings and limits: Blood was the sole source, and tissue repertoires probably differ.

In the source study's methods: Junction-only sequences produced by ImmunoSEQ had no quality scores, so filtering differed. Using immunoSEQ multiplex PCR, the repertoire was profiled, and TCRdb retains in-frame clones only, with some absent. The V and J calls and the clone size are those of that table, but D and trimming were determined from the DNA. The repertoire has fewer than 600,000 clones, around three quarters of them found once; the top ten carry more than 10%. To note about this clone: Its target is not known. A read error may account for a junction end that differs from germline.

CDR1 SGHAT and CDR2 FQDESV come from the germline V gene (reference sequence). The CDR3 loop spans 14 amino acids. This TCR was sampled from a woman aged 40 to 49 in good health. Some clones in this sample may be carry-over from other donors' samples. The sample comprised PBMCs. The gene calls are TRBV11-1 and TRBJ2-7, with 10 bases matching TRBD2. The CDR3 nucleotides are TGTGCCAGCAGCCTAGCGGGAGATTCCTACGAGCAGTACTTC. This gives the protein CASSLAGDSYEQYF.